A single T cell receptor (beta chain) is shown here with its context. The data were taken from a study of blood T cell repertoires in COVID-19. At the level of the study: The United States, Italy and Spain supplied acute and convalescent COVID-19 samples.

The trim removed 5 bases at V and 6 bases at J, leaving 6 bases unmatched. The germline V gene has CDR1 SGHRS and CDR2 YFSETQ. The CDR3 loop spans 14 amino acids. Clones were read by immunoSEQ multiplex PCR, and TCRdb kept only the in-frame ones, dropping some. The sample lists around 30,000 clones, approximately 77% occurring once. The chain carries TRBV5-1 and TRBJ2-3, with TRBD2 matching 10 bases. This sequence originates from a human donor in a cohort sampled during active COVID-19. Sequencing was performed on peripheral blood. This CDR3 is CASRRSGGADTQYF. CDR3 coding DNA: TGCGCCAGCAGGAGAAGCGGGGGGGCGGATACGCAGTATTTT.